One sample yielded the 32 T cell receptor beta chains listed below, sequenced in a study of cytomegalovirus exposure and HLA in healthy donors. It was with 60 Vbeta and 13 Jbeta primers that the PCR ran. Here immunoSEQ multiplex PCR was the method, and the copy in TCRdb shows in-frame clones only, minus some. Its table lists tens of thousands of clones. Material for sequencing was PBMCs. The receptor set was obtained from a woman aged 25 to 39 in good health and CMV-seronegative.

This chain links TRBV7-2 with TRBJ2-7, with 8 bases aligning to TRBD1. From germline, CDR1 is SGHTA and CDR2 FQGNSA. This CDR3 comprises 15 residues. J gave up 4 bases and V 0 bases, and 5 bases lay outside the gene matches. The CDR3 sequence: CASSLAAGGQYEQYF. In nucleotides, the CDR3 is TGTGCCAGCAGCTTAGCGGCAGGGGGCCAGTACGAGCAGTACTTC. The full variable domain, completed using reference TRBV7-2 and TRBJ2-7, is GAGVSQSPSNKVTEKGKDVELRCDPISGHTALYWYRQSLGQGLEFLIYFQGNSAPDKSGLPSDRFSAERTGGSVSTLTIQRTQQEDSAVYLCASSLAAGGQYEQYFGPGTRLTVT.

The chain combines TRBV4-1 with TRBJ1-2; TRBD1 matches at 7 bases. CDR3 size: 14 residues. Germline V lookup: CDR1 MGHRA, CDR2 YSYEKL. With V trimmed by 2 bases and J by 9 bases, 9 bases remained unmatched. CDR3 amino acids: CASSQFGTDNSYTF. CDR3 DNA sequence: TGCGCCAGCAGCCAATTCGGGACAGACAATAGCTACACCTTC.

The V gene is TRBV7-9, the J gene TRBJ2-1; no definite D call. Germline values: CDR1 SEHNR, CDR2 FQNEAQ (reference sequence). The CDR3 totals 15 residues. Trimming stripped 1 base from V and 3 bases from J, with 10 bases between. The chain's CDR3 is CASSLVEDIYNEQFF. The CDR3 DNA sequence: TGTGCCAGCAGCTTAGTGGAAGACATCTACAATGAGCAGTTCTTC.

The chain links TRBV5-1 to TRBJ2-7; TRBD1 is a possible D gene (6 bases). The CDR3 is made up of 14 amino acids. V was shortened by 2 bases and J by 5 bases, with 14 bases between the two germline ends. CDR1 and CDR2 from the germline V gene are SGHRS and YFSETQ. As DNA, the CDR3 is TGCGCCAGCAGCTTTGACAGGCCAGGAGACGAGCAGTACTTC. Its protein is CASSFDRPGDEQYF.

The chain joins TRBV7-3 to TRBJ2-2; D is undetermined. This CDR3 is built from 12 residues. Looked up from germline, CDR1 is SGHTA and CDR2 is FQGTGA. V was trimmed by 2 bases and J by 6 bases, leaving 4 bases between them. The CDR3 sequence: CASSLSAGELFF. The CDR3 DNA follows: TGTGCCAGCAGCTTATCGGCCGGGGAGCTGTTTTTT.

This chain connects TRBV4-3 to TRBJ2-2; maybe TRBD1 (5 bases). Germline loops: CDR1 LGHNA, CDR2 YSLEER. CDR3 length: 14 amino acids. The V end was cut by 6 bases, the J end by 8 bases, with 16 bases between. The CDR3 region is CASSRTGWEGELFF. CDR3 in DNA: TGCGCCAGCAGTCGCACAGGATGGGAAGGGGAGCTGTTTTTT.

V and J are TRBV5-4 and TRBJ1-2; possible D gene TRBD1, 6 bases. Germline assignment: CDR1 SGHNT and CDR2 YYREEE (reference sequence). The CDR3 contains 13 residues. The V and J ends lost 3 bases and 5 bases respectively, with 11 bases between them. The CDR3 nucleotides read TGTGCCAGCAGCTCACAGGGAGGGTATGGCTACACCTTC. It specifies CASSSQGGYGYTF.

The chain combines TRBV28 with TRBJ2-5; TRBD2 might be the D (7 bases). Germline loops: CDR1 MDHEN, CDR2 SYDVKM. The CDR3 is 14 residues long. The V gene lost 8 bases and the J gene lost 7 bases, with 20 bases spanning the gap. This chain's CDR3 is CASGFGGRGGTQYF. The CDR3 DNA follows: TGTGCCAGCGGCTTTGGCGGGAGAGGGGGGACCCAGTACTTC.

For the CDR3, the DNA is TGTGCCAGCTCACCACAAGTACAGGGGGGGTTGTCCTATAATTCACCCCTCCACTTT. The encoded protein is CASSPQVQGGLSYNSPLHF. This chain connects TRBV18 to TRBJ1-6, with 8 nucleotides matching TRBD1. V was clipped by 1 base and J by 1 base; unmatched bases: 9. Germline values: CDR1 KGHSH, CDR2 LQKENI. The CDR3 contains 19 residues.

This chain uses TRBV18 with TRBJ2-1; 7 bases map to TRBD2. The germline V gene has CDR1 KGHSH and CDR2 LQKENI. The ends lost 2 bases at V and 0 bases at J; junction bases unmatched: 10. The length of the CDR3 is 18 residues. The CDR3 reads CASSPRRPAGSSYNEQFF. For the CDR3, the DNA is TGTGCCAGCTCACCAAGGCGTCCAGCGGGGAGCTCCTACAATGAGCAGTTCTTC.

The chain links TRBV30 to TRBJ1-1; unclear D gene. Germline lookup yields CDR1 GTSNPN and CDR2 SVGIG (reference sequence). V was trimmed by 3 bases and J by 8 bases, leaving 16 bases between them. The CDR3 contains 13 residues. This CDR3 is CAWRELQAFEAFF. As DNA, the CDR3 is TGTGCCTGGAGAGAGTTGCAAGCTTTCGAAGCTTTCTTT.

J is TRBJ1-5 and V is TRBV10-3; D ambiguous. There are 14 residues in the CDR3. Trimming took off 3 bases at V and 2 bases at J, with 8 bases between the two ends. The germline V gene encodes CDR1 ENHRY and CDR2 SYGVKD. CDR3 amino acids: CAISDGDGNQPQHF. CDR3 coding DNA: TGTGCCATCAGTGACGGGGATGGCAATCAGCCCCAGCATTTT.

This chain connects TRBV19 to TRBJ2-7; perhaps TRBD1 as D (5 bases). Germline V lookup: CDR1 LNHDA, CDR2 SQIVND (reference sequence). The CDR3 sequence is 15 residues long. V was clipped by 5 bases and J by 6 bases, with 20 bases between them. As DNA, the CDR3 is TGTGCCAGTAGTCGAGCTCGGGCAGGGCCTGGCGAGCAGTACTTC. This sequence encodes CASSRARAGPGEQYF. The complete variable domain, with remaining parts taken from reference TRBV19 and TRBJ2-7, reads DGGITQSPKYLFRKEGQNVTLSCEQNLNHDAMYWYRQDPGQGLRLIYYSQIVNDFQKGDIAEGYSVSREKKESFPLTVTSAQKNPTAFYLCASSRARAGPGEQYFGPGTRLTVT.

J is TRBJ2-7 and V is TRBV4-3; TRBD2 matches 12 bases. CDR1 is LGHNA and CDR2 is YSLEER in the germline V gene. The J segment lost 4 bases and the V segment lost 2 bases, leaving 3 bases of the junction unmatched. The CDR3 runs to 15 residues. The CDR3: CASSQLAGGGYEQYF. DNA of the CDR3: TGCGCCAGCAGCCAACTAGCGGGGGGGGGTTACGAGCAGTACTTC.

CDR3 loop: CAWKGDSDYEQYF. For the CDR3, the DNA is TGTGCCTGGAAAGGAGACAGCGACTACGAGCAGTACTTC. J is TRBJ2-7 and V is TRBV30; perhaps TRBD1 as D (5 bases). Trimming pared 4 bases from V and 3 bases from J, leaving 13 bases between. The V gene's germline CDR1 is GTSNPN and CDR2 SVGIG (reference sequence). This CDR3 has 13 amino acids.

The chain is built from TRBV5-6 and TRBJ2-7, with a possible D match to TRBD1 (6 bases). CDR1 is SGHDT and CDR2 is YYEEEE in the germline V gene. CDR3 length: 13 amino acids. V shed 1 base and J shed 5 bases, with 10 bases lying between them. CDR3 in amino acids: CASSLQGIHEQYF. For the CDR3, the DNA is TGTGCCAGCAGCTTGCAGGGGATCCACGAGCAGTACTTC. The full variable domain, rest sourced from reference TRBV5-6 and TRBJ2-7, is DAGVTQSPTHLIKTRGQQVTLRCSPKSGHDTVSWYQQALGQGPQFIFQYYEEEERQRGNFPDRFSGHQFPNYSSELNVNALLLGDSALYLCASSLQGIHEQYFGPGTRLTVT.

The chain joins TRBV4-3 to TRBJ1-4, with D maybe TRBD1 (6 bases). This CDR3 has 17 amino acids. Per the germline V gene, CDR1 is LGHNA and CDR2 is YSLEER. V was trimmed by 0 bases and J by 0 bases, leaving 11 bases between them. CDR3 sequence (DNA): TGCGCCAGCAGCCAAGATTCAGGACAGACAACTAATGAAAAACTGTTTTTT. Residues: CASSQDSGQTTNEKLFF.

This chain links TRBV5-5 with TRBJ2-5; 7 nucleotides align to TRBD1. The CDR3 loop spans 15 amino acids. Per the germline V gene, CDR1 is SGHKS and CDR2 is YYEKEE (reference sequence). V lost 2 bases to trimming and J lost 4 bases; unmatched junction nucleotides: 8. The chain's CDR3 is CASSLMAGGRETQYF. Written as DNA, the CDR3 is TGTGCCAGCAGCTTAATGGCAGGGGGTAGAGAGACCCAGTACTTC.

This chain connects TRBV6-5 to TRBJ1-1; D is perhaps TRBD1 (5 bases). Trimming pared 2 bases from V and 4 bases from J, leaving 14 bases between. CDR3 size: 15 residues. Germline CDR1 reads MNHEY; CDR2 reads SVGAGI. The CDR3 coding sequence is TGTGCCAGCAGTTACCGAGGAGGGGAAGGCACTGAAGCTTTCTTT. Amino acid sequence: CASSYRGGEGTEAFF.

This sequence joins TRBV28 and TRBJ1-5; D is possibly TRBD1 (5 bases). The CDR3 is 14 amino acids. Germline V lookup: CDR1 MDHEN, CDR2 SYDVKM. Deletions cut 2 bases from V and 9 bases from J, with 14 bases between. The CDR3 loop reads CASSLGAGPRPQHF. Here the CDR3 DNA reads TGTGCCAGCAGTTTAGGGGCTGGCCCGCGGCCCCAGCATTTT. Together with reference TRBV28 and TRBJ1-5, the CDR3 gives the full variable domain: DVKVTQSSRYLVKRTGEKVFLECVQDMDHENMFWYRQDPGLGLRLIYFSYDVKMKEKGDIPEGYSVSREKKERFSLILESASTNQTSMYLCASSLGAGPRPQHFGDGTRLSIL.

The chain combines TRBV5-1 with TRBJ1-1, with no clear D. CDR1 is SGHRS, CDR2 YFSETQ, per germline. The CDR3 loop spans 12 amino acids. V was shortened by 0 bases and J by 7 bases, with 7 bases between the two germline ends. CDR3 in amino acids: CASSLDSFEAFF. The DNA for the CDR3 is TGCGCCAGCAGCTTGGACAGTTTTGAAGCTTTCTTT.

The V and J genes are TRBV19 and TRBJ2-7, with TRBD2 as a possible D gene (6 bases). Germline V gives CDR1 LNHDA, CDR2 SQIVND (reference sequence). V dropped 4 bases and J dropped 1 base, with 14 bases sitting between them. The CDR3 covers 15 residues. The DNA for the CDR3 is TGTGCCAGTAGTACCTCCGGGGGACGGTCCTACGAGCAGTACTTC. It encodes CASSTSGGRSYEQYF. The variable domain in full, with the rest retrieved from reference TRBV19 and TRBJ2-7, is DGGITQSPKYLFRKEGQNVTLSCEQNLNHDAMYWYRQDPGQGLRLIYYSQIVNDFQKGDIAEGYSVSREKKESFPLTVTSAQKNPTAFYLCASSTSGGRSYEQYFGPGTRLTVT.

V gene TRBV28 combines with J gene TRBJ2-7, with 8 bases identical to TRBD2. CDR1 MDHEN and CDR2 SYDVKM come from the germline V gene. V lost 4 bases and J lost 2; bases outside the gene matches: 7. The CDR3 is made up of 15 amino acids. CDR3 sequence (DNA): TGTGCCAGCAGTTCTAGGTGGCGGGAGGCCTACGAGCAGTACTTC. This translates into CASSSRWREAYEQYF.

This rearrangement joins TRBV7-6 to TRBJ2-3, with a weak D call TRBD1 (6 bases). Trimming took off 5 bases at V and 5 bases at J, with 11 bases between the two ends. The germline V gene has CDR1 SGHVS and CDR2 FNYEAQ. This CDR3 region has 13 residues. Written as DNA, the CDR3 is TGTGCCAGCAGCAGGGGACAAGGAGATACGCAGTATTTT. This encodes CASSRGQGDTQYF.

The J gene is TRBJ1-1, the V gene TRBV18; 7 bases agree with TRBD1. CDR3 size: 16 residues. V trimming: 2 bases; J trimming: 2 bases; junction bases outside the gene matches: 8. Germline V gene lookup returns CDR1 KGHSH and CDR2 LQKENI. DNA of the CDR3: TGTGCCAGCTCACCAACGGACAGGCCGATTAACACTGAAGCTTTCTTT. Its translation: CASSPTDRPINTEAFF.

The rearrangement joins TRBV25-1 to TRBJ2-2; 9 nucleotides match TRBD2. Trimming cost V 5 bases and J 6 bases; bases outside gene matches: 7. Germline CDR1 MGHDK, CDR2 SYGVNS. The CDR3 has 15 amino acids. The CDR3 protein is CASSLIAGASGELFF. CDR3 nucleotide sequence: TGTGCCAGCAGTCTTATAGCGGGGGCGTCCGGGGAGCTGTTTTTT.

In DNA, the CDR3 is TGTGCCAGCAGTTTAATCAGGGGCGATAGCTCCTACAATGAGCAGTTCTTC. This gives the protein CASSLIRGDSSYNEQFF. The rearrangement uses TRBV28 and TRBJ2-1, with D perhaps matching TRBD1 (6 bases). The germline V gene encodes CDR1 MDHEN and CDR2 SYDVKM. The CDR3 contains 17 residues. Trimming took 2 bases from V and 0 from J, leaving 14 bases between them.

The chain recombines TRBV10-3 with TRBJ2-2, with TRBD2 matching 7 bases. Germline trimming cut 5 bases from V and 3 bases from J; bases unmatched to any gene: 3. CDR3 length equals 14 residues. Germline V gene data show CDR1 as ENHRY and CDR2 as SYGVKD. The CDR3 spells CAISNSGDTGELFF. CDR3 in DNA: TGTGCCATCAGTAACAGCGGGGACACCGGGGAGCTGTTTTTT.

The V and J genes are TRBV7-9 and TRBJ2-2; tentative D call: TRBD1 (6 bases). The CDR3 length is 14 residues. Germline values: CDR1 SEHNR, CDR2 FQNEAQ (reference sequence). Trimming shortened V by 3 bases and J by 5 bases, and 10 bases separated the two germline ends. The CDR3 nucleotides are TGTGCCAGCAGCTTGCTCAGGGGTACCGGGGAGCTGTTTTTT. This sequence encodes CASSLLRGTGELFF.

The CDR3 region is CASSFRADQPQHF. Written as DNA, the CDR3 is TGTGCCAGCAGCTTCAGGGCGGATCAGCCCCAGCATTTT. The chain recombines TRBV7-3 with TRBJ1-5, with D perhaps TRBD1 (5 bases). V was cut by 3 bases and J by 5 bases, with 8 bases left in between. The CDR3 runs 13 residues. Germline V gives CDR1 SGHTA, CDR2 FQGTGA. The variable domain in full, completed from reference TRBV7-3 and TRBJ1-5, reads GAGVSQTPSNKVTEKGKYVELRCDPISGHTALYWYRQSLGQGPEFLIYFQGTGAADDSGLPNDRFFAVRPEGSVSTLKIQRTERGDSAVYLCASSFRADQPQHFGDGTRLSIL.

Written as DNA, the CDR3 is TGTGCCAGCACCCGGACGTTGGGGAGGGGCGAGCAGTACTTC. Translated, it gives CASTRTLGRGEQYF. This chain uses TRBV6-5 with TRBJ2-7, with 7 nucleotides matching TRBD2. Germline lookup yields CDR1 MNHEY and CDR2 SVGAGI. This CDR3 comprises 14 residues. V was pared by 7 bases and J by 6 bases, with 12 bases of the junction left unmatched.

CDR3 DNA: TGCAGCGTTGTCTCTACCTATGGCTACACCTTC. It specifies CSVVSTYGYTF. The rearrangement uses TRBV29-1 and TRBJ1-2; no clear D. The CDR3 contains 11 residues. V was cut by 4 bases and J by 4 bases, with 7 bases left in between. CDR1 and CDR2 (germline): SQVTM, ANQGSEA.